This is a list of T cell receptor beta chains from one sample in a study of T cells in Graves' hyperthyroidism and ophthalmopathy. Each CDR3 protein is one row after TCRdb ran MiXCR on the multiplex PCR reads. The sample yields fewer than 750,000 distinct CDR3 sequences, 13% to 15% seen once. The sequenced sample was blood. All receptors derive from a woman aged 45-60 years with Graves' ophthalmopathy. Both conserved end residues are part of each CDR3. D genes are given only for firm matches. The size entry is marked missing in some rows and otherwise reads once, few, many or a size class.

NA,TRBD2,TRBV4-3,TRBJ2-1,TGCGCCAGCAGCCAAGATGGGAGGGCCTCCTACAATGAGCAGTTCTTC,CASSQDGRASYNEQFF
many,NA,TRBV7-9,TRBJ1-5,TGTGCCAGCAGCTTGTCCCCCCGGCAGGGCCTGTTCCAGCCCCAGCATTTT,CASSLSPRQGLFQPQHF
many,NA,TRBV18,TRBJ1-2,TGTGCCAGCTCACCAAGGAGGTCAGATAACTATGGCTACACCTTC,CASSPRRSDNYGYTF
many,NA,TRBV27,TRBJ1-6,TGTGCCAGCAGTTGGGGGGGGGTGGATTCACCCCTCCACTTT,CASSWGGVDSPLHF
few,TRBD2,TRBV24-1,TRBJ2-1,TGTGCCACCAGTGATGGACTAGCCTCCTACAATGAGCAGTTCTTC,CATSDGLASYNEQFF
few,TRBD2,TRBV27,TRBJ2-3,TGTGCCAGCAGTTATATCCCCGCGGGAGAGGGCACAGATACGCAGTATTTT,CASSYIPAGEGTDTQYF
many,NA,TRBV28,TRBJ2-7,TGTGCCAGCAGTTTTCACCAGACTAGAAGCGAGCAGTACTTC,CASSFHQTRSEQYF
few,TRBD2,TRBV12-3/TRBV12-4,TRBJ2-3,TGTGCCAGCAGTCCGGCTTGGGGGGGTGGCACAGATACGCAGTATTTT,CASSPAWGGGTDTQYF
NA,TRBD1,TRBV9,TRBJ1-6,TGTGCCAGCAGCGCGGGACAGGGGGAGTCACCCCTCCACTTT,CASSAGQGESPLHF
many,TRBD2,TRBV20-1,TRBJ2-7,TGCAGTGCTGTTCTAGCGGGCTCCTACGAGCAGTACTTC,CSAVLAGSYEQYF
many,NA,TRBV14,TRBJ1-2,TGTGCCAGCAGCCAAGAGAAGGGGCCCAACTATGGCTACACCTTC,CASSQEKGPNYGYTF
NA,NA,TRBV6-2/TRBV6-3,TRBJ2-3,TGTGCCAGCAGTGTTTGGCAGGTGTCAGATACGCAGTATTTT,CASSVWQVSDTQYF